The clone carrying this TCR beta chain came up many times. What it binds is not known. As to time point: patch test 2, 6 weeks after DPC sensitization. Treatment noted: therapeutic diphenylcyclopropenone sensitization with weekly scalp DPC. Donors were 18 to 70-year-old alopecia patients suitable for DPC. Unique molecular identifiers were linked by the library to individual cDNA molecules. TCRdb re-analysed the RACE reads in MiXCR, keeping a single row per CDR3 protein. The sample holds 75,000 to 100,000 distinct CDR3 sequences, about a tenth seen once. This sample was taken from a study of human T cells and chemical hapten exposure. Study results and caveats: Counts of expanded TCRs (at PT1) showed a positive correlation with patch test score.

This specimen consisted of whole blood, obtained in connection with sensitization to the hapten diphenylcyclopropenone (DPC). This TCR came from a woman aged 40 to 50 with alopecia areata. Some clones in this sample may be carry-over from other donors' samples.

CDR3 nucleotide sequence: TGTGCCAGCAGCACTCAGACGGGAGCCTACGAGCAGTACTTC. Its protein product is CASSTQTGAYEQYF. The J gene is TRBJ2-7, the V gene TRBV6-1, with a weak D call TRBD2 (6 bases). The CDR3 loop spans 14 amino acids. CDR1 and CDR2 from the germline V gene are MNHNS and SASEGT. Deletions cut 6 bases from V and 2 bases from J, with 14 bases between.